The following is a T cell receptor (beta chain) sequence with its context. Its cognate antigen is unknown. Graves' hyperthyroidism showing no ophthalmopathy progression within 18 months was considered stable. Together with thyroid ultrasound, orbital computed tomography, serum thyroxine and TRAb, clinical symptoms were used for diagnoses. The CDR3 totals 14 residues. V was clipped by 7 bases and J by 7 bases; unmatched bases: 8. TCR beta CDR3 regions were amplified from RNA transcripts. HTBI primers were employed in a first-round RT-PCR of the TCR CDR3. In TCRdb, the multiplex PCR reads were re-called with MiXCR into one record per CDR3 protein. The sample consists of about 400,000 distinct CDR3 sequences, under 15% of them appearing once. The source of the sample is a study of T cells in Graves' hyperthyroidism and ophthalmopathy. Study observations and caveats: The blood repertoire included most of the expanded thyroid clonotypes above 0.001. A 13 V-J model separated ophthalmopathy from stable hyperthyroidism.

This TCR was recovered from a woman in her twenties or thirties with Graves' hyperthyroidism. Source material: blood. The rearrangement joins TRBV12-3 or TRBV12-4 to TRBJ1-4; 8 bases map to TRBD1. The CDR3 DNA reads as TGTGCCAGCAACCCGACAGGGGTTCGTGAAAAACTGTTTTTT. This translates into CASNPTGVREKLFF.